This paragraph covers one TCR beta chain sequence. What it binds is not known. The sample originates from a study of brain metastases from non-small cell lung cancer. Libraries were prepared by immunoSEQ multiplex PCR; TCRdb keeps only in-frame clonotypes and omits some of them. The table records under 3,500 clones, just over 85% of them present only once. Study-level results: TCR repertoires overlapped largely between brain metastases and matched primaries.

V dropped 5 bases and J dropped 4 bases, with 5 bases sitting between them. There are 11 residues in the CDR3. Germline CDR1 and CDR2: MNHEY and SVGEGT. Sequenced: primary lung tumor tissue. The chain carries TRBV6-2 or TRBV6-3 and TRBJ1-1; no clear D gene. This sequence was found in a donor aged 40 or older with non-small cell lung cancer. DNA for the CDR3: TGTGCCAGCAGTCTGGGCACTGAAGCTTTCTTT. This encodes CASSLGTEAFF.